The sequence of this TCR beta chain was determined in a study of shared clonotypes between healthy human individuals. As concerns this clone: The antigen is not known.

Sequencing was at deep level. Clones were read by immunoSEQ multiplex PCR, and TCRdb kept only the in-frame ones, dropping some. The sample holds about 2 million clones, around 96% seen once. CD45RO-negative cells were positively selected for CCR7, leaving out terminally differentiated effector memory CD45RA+ cells. Study results and caveats: The donor pool, a small one, limited the genetic and exposure-history diversity represented.

The CDR3 is 13 amino acids. Germline-derived CDR1 and CDR2 are SQVTM and ANQGSEA. Trimming removed 6 bases at V and 5 bases at J, with 17 bases between. Sequencing was performed on naive CD8+ T cells sorted from blood. The chain recombines TRBV29-1 with TRBJ2-7; D unresolved. The clonotype comes from a man aged 18 to 29 in good health. CDR3 in amino acids: CSVDSGSENEQYF. The CDR3 DNA reads TGCAGCGTAGACTCTGGATCTGAGAACGAGCAGTACTTC.